These 32 T cell receptor beta chains originate from one sample sequenced in a study of T cell repertoires in cytomegalovirus infection. One entry per CDR3 protein, called by TCRdb with MiXCR from the reads. The profile shows roughly 500,000 distinct CDR3 sequences, approximately 15% of them singletons. Material for sequencing was CD8+ T cells from PBMCs. These receptor sequences come from a human donor in good health (CMV status not recorded). Some clones in this sample may be carry-over from other donors' samples.

In this sample, this clonotype turned up many times. The chain couples TRBV6-1 to TRBJ2-7; 8 positions match TRBD1. Trimming cost V 5 bases and J 5 bases; bases outside gene matches: 11. Germline lookup yields CDR1 MNHNS and CDR2 SASEGT. CDR3 length: 15 amino acids. The CDR3 region is CASSSIRTGLDEQYF. The CDR3 region has the DNA TGTGCCAGCAGTTCTATAAGGACAGGGCTGGACGAGCAGTACTTC.

The J gene is TRBJ2-1, the V gene TRBV7-9, with 10 bases fitting TRBD1. The V gene end was trimmed by 1 base and the J gene end by 8 bases; junction bases not matched to a gene: 8. Germline V gene sequence: CDR1 SEHNR, CDR2 FQNEAQ (reference sequence). The CDR3 has 16 amino acids. The CDR3 spells CASSLGWDRGGHEQFF. CDR3 nucleotide sequence: TGTGCCAGCAGCTTAGGTTGGGACAGGGGTGGTCATGAGCAGTTCTTC.

In this sample, this clonotype turned up many times. The chain employs TRBV7-9 and TRBJ2-7; D not certain. There are 14 residues in the CDR3. V lost 0 bases to trimming and J lost 2 bases, with 8 bases between them. Germline CDR1 is SEHNR and CDR2 is FQNEAQ (reference sequence). The CDR3: CASSLAGKPYEQYF. CDR3 nucleotide sequence: TGTGCCAGCAGCTTAGCAGGGAAACCCTACGAGCAGTACTTC. The full variable domain, completed using reference TRBV7-9 and TRBJ2-7, is DTGVSQNPRHKITKRGQNVTFRCDPISEHNRLYWYRQTLGQGPEFLTYFQNEAQLEKSRLLSDRFSAERPKGSFSTLEIQRTEQGDSAMYLCASSLAGKPYEQYFGPGTRLTVT.

This clonotype was recorded once. This chain uses TRBV27 with TRBJ1-5, with unresolved D. The V gene's germline CDR1 is MNHEY and CDR2 SMNVEV (reference sequence). V lost 2 bases, J lost 9 bases, and 11 bases lay in between. CDR3 length equals 13 residues. CDR3 residues: CASSLGIRRPQHF. Written as DNA, the CDR3 is TGTGCCAGCAGTTTAGGCATCCGTAGGCCCCAGCATTTT.

The V gene is TRBV5-1, the J gene TRBJ2-7, with 11 nucleotides matching TRBD2. This CDR3 region has 17 residues. The V segment lost 1 base and the J segment 0 bases; nucleotides outside the gene matches: 6. CDR1 SGHRS and CDR2 YFSETQ come from the germline V gene. The CDR3 nucleotides are TGCGCCAGCAGCTTGCAGACTAGCGGGATTACCTCCTACGAGCAGTACTTC. This codes for CASSLQTSGITSYEQYF.

V and J are TRBV6-9 and TRBJ2-7, with 11 bases that match TRBD2. The length of the CDR3 is 14 residues. V lost 8 bases, J lost 3 bases, and 6 bases stayed unmatched. CDR1 and CDR2 from the germline V gene are MNHGY and SVAAGI. The CDR3, as DNA: TGTGCCAGCCGATGGGGACTAGCGGACTACGAGCAGTACTTC. It is translated as CASRWGLADYEQYF.

This clonotype was detected ten times or more. The rearrangement uses TRBV7-8 and TRBJ1-2, with a weak D call TRBD1 (5 bases). Germline V CDR1 and CDR2: SGHVS, FQNEAQ. This CDR3 comprises 16 residues. V dropped 0 bases and J dropped 5 bases, with 16 bases sitting between them. Here the CDR3 DNA reads TGTGCCAGCAGCTTAGCGTGGGGTTCAGGGACTTATGGCTACACCTTC. Translation: CASSLAWGSGTYGYTF.

This clonotype was counted ten times or more. This sequence joins TRBV11-2 and TRBJ2-2; TRBD2 matches at 8 bases. V was pared by 6 bases and J by 7 bases, with 16 bases of the junction left unmatched. The germline V gene encodes CDR1 SGHAT and CDR2 FQNNGV. The CDR3 contains 17 residues. In DNA, the CDR3 is TGTGCCAGCAGGACAACCCCCGGGACTAGGCGAGGCGGGGAGCTGTTTTTT. Protein: CASRTTPGTRRGGELFF.

The chain has TRBV19 and TRBJ1-2, with a weak D call TRBD1 (5 bases). Trimming stripped 4 bases from V and 7 bases from J, with 19 bases between. The CDR3 covers 15 residues. Germline CDR1 is LNHDA and CDR2 is SQIVND (reference sequence). This chain's CDR3 is CASSSRDARTSGYTF. In DNA, the CDR3 is TGTGCCAGTAGTAGCCGGGACGCCCGGACCTCTGGCTACACCTTC.

The sample holds a few counts of this clonotype. The chain employs TRBV4-1 and TRBJ2-7; TRBD2 agrees at 7 bases. With 3 bases clipped from V and 2 bases from J, the junction kept 7 bases outside the gene matches. Per the germline V gene, CDR1 is MGHRA and CDR2 is YSYEKL. The CDR3 contains 15 residues. CDR3 protein: CASSQSASGTYEQYF. The CDR3 bases are TGCGCCAGCAGCCAGTCGGCTAGCGGTACCTACGAGCAGTACTTC.

Worth noting for this clonotype: A much larger clone differs by one base, so this may be a read error. This chain connects TRBV4-1 to TRBJ1-1; 7 positions match TRBD1. The CDR3 totals 13 residues. Germline values: CDR1 MGHRA, CDR2 YSYEKL. In nucleotides, the CDR3 is TGCGCCAACAGCCAGGGGGGACGGAATGAAGCTTTCTTT. Translating it yields CANSQGGRNEAFF.

Comment on this clonotype: Since a much larger clone is just one base distant, this may be a read error. As the CDR3 is not closed by the conserved phenylalanine or tryptophan, this likely results from a read error. The genes are TRBV11-2 and TRBJ2-1, with D perhaps matching TRBD2 (7 bases). This CDR3 contains 15 residues. Germline V gene sequence: CDR1 SGHAT, CDR2 FQNNGV. With 5 bases removed from V and 8 bases from J, the gap between germline ends came to 19 bases. CDR3 sequence: CASSRPGGEVHEQFL. The CDR3 DNA reads TGTGCCAGCAGCCGTCCGGGGGGCGAGGTCCATGAGCAGTTCTTA.

This clonotype has just one count. V and J are TRBV2 and TRBJ1-6, with a tentative D call TRBD1 (6 bases). The V gene's germline CDR1 is SNHLY and CDR2 FYNNEI. CDR3 length equals 16 residues. V was shortened by 6 bases and J by 5 bases, with 17 bases between the two germline ends. Here the CDR3 reads CASRGTRGRNNSPLHF. The CDR3 coding sequence is TGTGCCAGCAGGGGGACCAGGGGTAGAAATAATTCACCCCTCCACTTT. The full variable domain, rest sourced from reference TRBV2 and TRBJ1-6, is EPEVTQTPSHQVTQMGQEVILRCVPISNHLYFYWYRQILGQKVEFLVSFYNNEISEKSEIFDDQFSVERPDGSNFTLKIRSTKLEDSAMYFCASRGTRGRNNSPLHFGNGTRLTVT.

This chain uses TRBV6-5 with TRBJ1-5; D is perhaps TRBD1 (6 bases). The germline gives CDR1 MNHEY, CDR2 SVGAGI. The CDR3 runs to 20 residues. V was trimmed by 6 bases and J by 5 bases, leaving 32 bases between them. Here the CDR3 reads CASSPRITGAGGYVDQPQHF. The DNA of the CDR3 is TGTGCCAGCAGCCCCAGGATTACGGGGGCCGGTGGGTACGTGGATCAGCCCCAGCATTTT.

The table lists this clonotype with a few counts. V gene TRBV6-2 or TRBV6-3 combines with J gene TRBJ1-1; 7 bases match TRBD1. J lost 7 bases, V lost 2 bases, and 4 bases had no gene match. This CDR3 comprises 13 residues. Germline CDR1 is MNHEY and CDR2 is SVGEGT. The CDR3 here is CASSYKGGGEAFF. CDR3 in DNA: TGTGCCAGCAGTTACAAAGGGGGCGGTGAAGCTTTCTTT.

This clonotype was counted only a few times. The V gene is TRBV14, the J gene TRBJ2-1; 11 positions match TRBD2. This CDR3 has 18 residues. After removal of 0 bases from V and 3 bases from J, the junction contained 7 bases not matched to a gene. Germline-derived CDR1 and CDR2 are SGHDN and FVKESK. The CDR3 DNA sequence: TGTGCCAGCAGCCAAGATTTGACTAGCGGGAAGCTCTACAATGAGCAGTTCTTC. Amino acids: CASSQDLTSGKLYNEQFF.

This clonotype was recorded a few times. The chain carries TRBV9 and TRBJ2-3, with TRBD2 identical over 13 bases. The germline V gene has CDR1 SGDLS and CDR2 YYNGEE. The V and J ends lost 3 bases and 3 bases, in that order; junction bases with no gene match: 4. The CDR3 totals 16 residues. The CDR3 region is CASSAILAGGTDTQYF. In DNA, the CDR3 is TGTGCCAGCAGCGCCATACTAGCGGGAGGGACAGATACGCAGTATTTT.

In its sample, this clonotype was seen many times. The chain joins TRBV19 to TRBJ2-2; D may be TRBD1 (6 bases). Per the germline V gene, CDR1 is LNHDA and CDR2 is SQIVND (reference sequence). The CDR3 is 13 residues long. The V end lost 4 bases, the J end lost 5 bases, and 8 bases lay between the germline ends. This CDR3 is CASSTRGTGELFF. CDR3 in DNA: TGTGCCAGTAGTACCAGGGGTACCGGGGAGCTGTTTTTT.

V gene TRBV6-1 combines with J gene TRBJ2-1; 7 nucleotides agree with TRBD2. Per the germline V gene, CDR1 is MNHNS and CDR2 is SASEGT. Germline trimming cut 6 bases from V and 0 bases from J; bases unmatched to any gene: 5. The CDR3 spans 15 residues. CDR3 sequence (DNA): TGTGCCAGCAGCTTGGGACTATTCTCCTACAATGAGCAGTTCTTC. Translation: CASSLGLFSYNEQFF.

This clonotype has a count of ten or more. The chain uses TRBV7-9 and TRBJ2-1; D possibly corresponds to TRBD2 (6 bases). The V end lost 2 bases, the J end lost 2 bases, and 13 bases lay between the germline ends. From germline, CDR1 is SEHNR and CDR2 FQNEAQ (reference sequence). This CDR3 has 16 residues. The CDR3 sequence is CASSLNPAGPYNEQFF. CDR3 coding DNA: TGTGCCAGCAGCTTAAATCCCGCGGGGCCCTACAATGAGCAGTTCTTC.

In regard to this clonotype: This could be a read error, since a much larger clone is one nucleotide away. Lacking the conserved final phenylalanine or tryptophan, this CDR3 likely reflects a read error. V is TRBV6-1 and J is TRBJ2-7; 8 bases fit TRBD2. The V gene end was trimmed by 4 bases and the J gene end by 3 bases; junction bases not matched to a gene: 5. The CDR3 has 14 amino acids. Germline CDR1 reads MNHNS; CDR2 reads SASEGT. The CDR3 loop is CASSGEAGGYEQYL. The CDR3 DNA reads as TGTGCCAGCAGTGGAGAGGCGGGGGGCTACGAGCAGTACTTA.

This clonotype has ten or more counts. The chain has TRBV6-2 or TRBV6-3 and TRBJ2-7; D gene unclear. This CDR3 region has 14 residues. Germline CDR1 MNHEY, CDR2 SVGEGT. V was shortened by 6 bases and J by 3 bases, with 15 bases between the two germline ends. Written as DNA, the CDR3 is TGTGCCAGCAGCACGGACCAAGCCGTCTACGAGCAGTACTTC. Encoded protein: CASSTDQAVYEQYF.

For the CDR3, the DNA is TGTGCCAGTAGTGGCCGGGGAGTCAACAATGAGCAGTTCTTC. Protein product: CASSGRGVNNEQFF. This chain uses TRBV19 with TRBJ2-1, with a possible D match to TRBD2 (5 bases). V lost 5 bases, J lost 5 bases, and 13 bases lay in between. The germline V gene has CDR1 LNHDA and CDR2 SQIVND (reference sequence). The CDR3 runs to 14 residues. Full variable domain (remainder filled in from reference TRBV19 and TRBJ2-1): DGGITQSPKYLFRKEGQNVTLSCEQNLNHDAMYWYRQDPGQGLRLIYYSQIVNDFQKGDIAEGYSVSREKKESFPLTVTSAQKNPTAFYLCASSGRGVNNEQFFGPGTRLTVL.

This clonotype was counted ten times or more. V is TRBV6-6 and J is TRBJ2-5, with a tentative D call TRBD2 (6 bases). The germline V gene has CDR1 MNHNY and CDR2 SVGAGI (reference sequence). The germline V and J ends were trimmed by 2 bases and 5 bases, with 12 bases remaining between them. The CDR3 length is 14 residues. The CDR3 DNA reads TGTGCCAGCAGTTACCCGGGACTTAGGGAGACCCAGTACTTC. It codes for CASSYPGLRETQYF.

This clonotype has only a few counts. The V gene is TRBV24-1, the J gene TRBJ1-1; unclear D gene. The CDR3 length is 13 residues. CDR1 and CDR2 from the germline V gene are KGHDR and SFDVKD. V gave up 2 bases and J gave up 3 bases, with 6 bases separating them. The DNA of the CDR3 is TGTGCCACCAGTGATTCTTGGGACACTGAAGCTTTCTTT. Translation gives CATSDSWDTEAFF.

As for this clonotype: With a much larger clone just one base away, this may be a read error. Given the absence of the conserved phenylalanine or tryptophan at the CDR3 end, a read error is likely. The V gene is TRBV28, the J gene TRBJ1-2, with 7 nucleotides matching TRBD1. Germline CDR1 and CDR2: MDHEN and SYDVKM. The CDR3 length is 17 residues. The junction had 14 bases not matched to a gene; V was cut back by 5 bases and J by 2 bases. The DNA for the CDR3 is TGTGCCAGCAGTCCTAACTTGTTGGACAGGTACAACTATGGCTACACCTTA. It codes for CASSPNLLDRYNYGYTL.

This clonotype was picked up many times. The rearrangement joins TRBV7-9 to TRBJ1-2; unclear D gene. V dropped 5 bases and J dropped 8 bases, with 12 bases sitting between them. Germline CDR1 SEHNR, CDR2 FQNEAQ (reference sequence). This CDR3 is 12 amino acids long. For the CDR3, the DNA is TGTGCCAGCAGCCCCACGCGCAACGGCTACACCTTC. Amino acids: CASSPTRNGYTF.

This clonotype showed up just a few times. CDR3 in amino acids: CASSYRTGGSGNTIYF. CDR3 nucleotide sequence: TGTGCCAGCAGCTATAGGACAGGGGGCTCTGGAAACACCATATATTTT. The chain employs TRBV7-9 and TRBJ1-3; 10 bases line up with TRBD1. Germline trimming cut 4 bases from V and 0 bases from J; bases unmatched to any gene: 3. Looked up from germline, CDR1 is SEHNR and CDR2 is FQNEAQ (reference sequence). The CDR3 sequence is 16 residues long. Complete variable domain (other parts from reference TRBV7-9 and TRBJ1-3): DTGVSQNPRHKITKRGQNVTFRCDPISEHNRLYWYRQTLGQGPEFLTYFQNEAQLEKSRLLSDRFSAERPKGSFSTLEIQRTEQGDSAMYLCASSYRTGGSGNTIYFGEGSWLTVV.

In its sample, this clonotype was seen many times. This sequence joins TRBV11-2 and TRBJ1-1; tentatively, D is TRBD1 (6 bases). The CDR3 runs to 17 residues. Germline CDR1 SGHAT, CDR2 FQNNGV. Trimming took off 3 bases at V and 1 base at J, with 18 bases between the two ends. The CDR3 loop is CASSFWQGMVRNTEAFF. In DNA, the CDR3 is TGTGCCAGCAGCTTCTGGCAGGGGATGGTTCGGAACACTGAAGCTTTCTTT.

At least ten counts were recorded for this clonotype. The chain has TRBV19 and TRBJ2-7, with 11 bases matching TRBD2. The germline CDR1 and CDR2 sequences are LNHDA and SQIVND (reference sequence). The junction had 4 bases not matched to a gene; V was cut back by 4 bases and J by 2 bases. The CDR3 loop spans 15 amino acids. DNA of the CDR3: TGTGCCAGTAGTACCCTAGCGGGGGGAGCCTACGAGCAGTACTTC. Encoded protein: CASSTLAGGAYEQYF.

This clonotype appeared a few times. The rearrangement uses TRBV20-1 and TRBJ1-2; D remains ambiguous. There are 14 residues in the CDR3. CDR1 DFQATT and CDR2 SNEGSKA come from the germline V gene (reference sequence). Trimming pared 1 base from V and 3 bases from J, leaving 12 bases between. The CDR3 DNA sequence: TGCAGTGCTAGAGGGGGAGGCGACGACTATGGCTACACCTTC. This sequence encodes CSARGGGDDYGYTF.

The table lists this clonotype with a few counts. The chain couples TRBV15 to TRBJ2-3, with D perhaps being TRBD1 or TRBD2 (5 bases each). This CDR3 region has 16 residues. V lost 1 base and J lost 4, with 15 bases in between. Germline CDR1 and CDR2: LNHNV and YYDKDF (reference sequence). The CDR3 bases are TGTGCCACCAGCAGAGTGTTTGAGGGGCTCGCAGATACGCAGTATTTT. Its translation: CATSRVFEGLADTQYF.